One and the same sample provided the 23 T cell receptor beta chains below, sequenced in a study of PD-1 blockade in classical Hodgkin lymphoma. Every patient was affected by relapse after autologous stem cell transplantation, while exposure to brentuximab vedotin was not uniform. TCRdb's table, derived via immunoSEQ multiplex PCR, lists solely in-frame clones and lacks some. The table lists roughly 92,000 clones, roughly 92% of them singletons. Specimen: peripheral blood mononuclear cells (PBMCs), collected at baseline. These receptors all stem from a human donor with classical Hodgkin lymphoma.

The V gene is TRBV5-1, the J gene TRBJ1-1, with D maybe TRBD1 (5 bases). The CDR3 length is 14 residues. Germline CDR1 and CDR2: SGHRS and YFSETQ. The V gene lost 3 bases and the J gene lost 3 bases, with 12 bases spanning the gap. In nucleotides, the CDR3 is TGCGCCAGCAGCTCCAGGGAGTTCGACACTGAAGCTTTCTTT. This encodes CASSSREFDTEAFF.

The rearrangement joins TRBV11-2 to TRBJ2-7; TRBD1 aligns across 9 bases. The CDR3 loop spans 14 amino acids. CDR1 is SGHAT, CDR2 FQNNGV, per germline. V was clipped by 2 bases and J by 6 bases; unmatched bases: 5. CDR3 bases: TGTGCCAGCAGCTTATGGGACAGGGTTGGCGAGCAGTACTTC. Translation: CASSLWDRVGEQYF. Drawing the rest from reference TRBV11-2 and TRBJ2-7, the complete variable domain is EAGVAQSPRYKIIEKRQSVAFWCNPISGHATLYWYQQILGQGPKLLIQFQNNGVVDDSQLPKDRFSAERLKGVDSTLKIQPAKLEDSAVYLCASSLWDRVGEQYFGPGTRLTVT.

The chain links TRBV2 to TRBJ1-1; 9 bases fit TRBD1. The CDR3 consists of 13 residues. V lost 6 bases and J lost 6; bases outside the gene matches: 5. Germline V CDR1 and CDR2: SNHLY, FYNNEI. The CDR3: CASRGTGNAEAFF. DNA of the CDR3: TGTGCCAGCAGGGGGACAGGGAATGCTGAAGCTTTCTTT.

The chain has TRBV5-1 and TRBJ2-1; 13 nucleotides line up with TRBD2. Looked up from germline, CDR1 is SGHRS and CDR2 is YFSETQ. This CDR3 contains 17 residues. J lost 6 bases, V lost 0 bases, and 6 bases had no gene match. DNA of the CDR3: TGCGCCAGCAGCTTGGCACTAGCGGGAGGGCCCCTCAATGAGCAGTTCTTC. Its translation is CASSLALAGGPLNEQFF.

As concerns this clone: At the DNA level, this CDR3 is encoded by other sequences in the same sample as well. The genes are TRBV5-6 and TRBJ2-3; D call uncertain. The CDR3 consists of 13 residues. The germline V gene encodes CDR1 SGHDT and CDR2 YYEEEE. The V end was cut by 0 bases, the J end by 2 bases, with 4 bases between. CDR3 in amino acids: CASSLGSTDTQYF. CDR3 DNA: TGTGCCAGCAGCTTGGGGTCCACAGATACGCAGTATTTT.

The chain employs TRBV29-1 and TRBJ1-2, with D unresolved. Germline loops: CDR1 SQVTM, CDR2 ANQGSEA. The CDR3 loop spans 11 amino acids. Trimming removed 5 bases at V and 4 bases at J, with 8 bases between. This CDR3 reads CSVSYGYGYTF. CDR3 DNA sequence: TGCAGCGTTTCTTACGGCTATGGCTACACCTTC.

The chain links TRBV28 to TRBJ2-1; no reliable D call. The CDR3 spans 11 residues. Germline lookup yields CDR1 MDHEN and CDR2 SYDVKM. The V end was cut by 3 bases, the J end by 15 bases, with 12 bases between. The CDR3 protein is CASSLSAIAFF. The CDR3 DNA reads as TGTGCCAGCAGTTTGTCGGCTATAGCGTTCTTC.

The V call is TRBV19, the J call TRBJ1-2, with a possible D match to TRBD1 (6 bases). This CDR3 has 14 amino acids. V dropped 0 bases and J dropped 11 bases, with 16 bases sitting between them. Germline V gene data show CDR1 as LNHDA and CDR2 as SQIVND (reference sequence). The CDR3 sequence is CASSIDRTARTYTF. The CDR3 DNA follows: TGTGCCAGTAGTATAGATAGGACAGCCCGGACTTACACCTTC.

CDR3 sequence reads: CASSYGGTSYEQYF. For the CDR3, the DNA is TGTGCCAGCAGTTACGGGGGGACTAGCTACGAGCAGTACTTC. The V call is TRBV6-5, the J call TRBJ2-7; 8 positions match TRBD2. Unmatched junction bases numbered 3, after V lost 2 bases and J lost 3 bases. Germline CDR1 and CDR2: MNHEY and SVGAGI. The CDR3 sequence is 14 residues long.

The rearrangement uses TRBV30 and TRBJ2-6; D unresolved. Germline CDR1 is GTSNPN and CDR2 is SVGIG (reference sequence). The CDR3 extends over 12 amino acids. Trimming took off 2 bases at V and 1 base at J, with 0 bases between the two ends. The CDR3 sequence: CAWSSGANVLTF. The CDR3 DNA sequence: TGTGCCTGGAGTTCTGGGGCCAACGTCCTGACTTTC.

The chain employs TRBV9 and TRBJ1-1, with D possibly TRBD1 on 5 matching bases. Germline-derived CDR1 and CDR2 are SGDLS and YYNGEE. Trimming removed 0 bases at V and 4 bases at J, with 10 bases between. The CDR3 extends over 14 amino acids. CDR3 loop: CASSVAGGGTEAFF. The CDR3 DNA follows: TGTGCCAGCAGCGTAGCTGGGGGAGGCACTGAAGCTTTCTTT.

This chain links TRBV6-1 with TRBJ2-1; D is possibly TRBD2 (7 bases). Germline V gene data show CDR1 as MNHNS and CDR2 as SASEGT. The germline V and J ends were trimmed by 5 bases and 6 bases, with 20 bases remaining between them. CDR3 length: 16 amino acids. Here the CDR3 reads CASSKGGVIGFNEQFF. Written as DNA, the CDR3 is TGTGCCAGCAGTAAAGGGGGGGTCATTGGGTTCAATGAGCAGTTCTTC.

This clone was counted once. V gene TRBV14 combines with J gene TRBJ1-2; D ambiguous. CDR1 SGHDN and CDR2 FVKESK come from the germline V gene. Trimming took off 3 bases at V and 5 bases at J, with 13 bases between the two ends. This CDR3 is 14 amino acids long. CDR3 coding DNA: TGTGCCAGCAGCCAGTCGGCAGGCCCTTATGGCTACACCTTC. Translating gives CASSQSAGPYGYTF.

V and J are TRBV19 and TRBJ2-5; 8 bases agree with TRBD1. The CDR3 extends over 15 amino acids. After removal of 2 bases from V and 5 bases from J, the junction contained 7 bases not matched to a gene. Germline V gene lookup returns CDR1 LNHDA and CDR2 SQIVND (reference sequence). For the CDR3, the DNA is TGTGCCAGTAGTATACGGCAGGGGGCTCGGGAGACCCAGTACTTC. This translates into CASSIRQGARETQYF.

This sequence joins TRBV5-6 and TRBJ2-1, with no clear D. Germline assignment: CDR1 SGHDT and CDR2 YYEEEE. The CDR3 is 14 amino acids. The V end was cut by 0 bases, the J end by 0 bases, with 4 bases between. In nucleotides, the CDR3 is TGTGCCAGCAGCTTGGTTTCCTCCTACAATGAGCAGTTCTTC. It is translated as CASSLVSSYNEQFF.

The chain is built from TRBV11-2 and TRBJ2-3; TRBD1 might be the D (6 bases). The CDR3 totals 12 residues. Germline V CDR1 and CDR2: SGHAT, FQNNGV. V lost 4 bases, J lost 10 bases, and 12 bases lay in between. CDR3 loop: CASSSTGLAQYF. The CDR3 DNA is TGTGCCAGCAGCTCTACAGGGTTGGCGCAGTATTTT.

This rearrangement joins TRBV10-1 to TRBJ2-7; 8 nucleotides agree with TRBD2. This CDR3 contains 18 residues. V dropped 2 bases and J dropped 2; count of bases not matched to a gene: 14. Germline lookup yields CDR1 WNHNN and CDR2 SYGVQD (reference sequence). CDR3 sequence (DNA): TGCGCCAGCAGTGAGATCAAGCGGGAGTACCTAGATCCCTACGAGCAGTACTTC. Translation: CASSEIKREYLDPYEQYF.

The chain carries TRBV6-5 and TRBJ2-2; 8 bases line up with TRBD2. The V segment lost 1 base and the J segment 6 bases; nucleotides outside the gene matches: 4. Per germline, CDR1 MNHEY and CDR2 SVGAGI. The CDR3 spans 15 residues. As DNA, the CDR3 is TGTGCCAGCAGTTACTTCGGGACTAGATCCGGGGAGCTGTTTTTT. Protein sequence: CASSYFGTRSGELFF.

The CDR3 region is CASSVGSGANVLTF. CDR3 in DNA: TGTGCCAGCAGTGTGGGGTCTGGGGCCAACGTCCTGACTTTC. The chain is built from TRBV2 and TRBJ2-6; D gene ambiguous. The CDR3 has 14 amino acids. CDR1 and CDR2 from the germline V gene are SNHLY and FYNNEI. V was pared by 4 bases and J by 1 base, with 5 bases between. Filled out from reference TRBV2 and TRBJ2-6, the complete variable domain reads EPEVTQTPSHQVTQMGQEVILRCVPISNHLYFYWYRQILGQKVEFLVSFYNNEISEKSEIFDDQFSVERPDGSNFTLKIRSTKLEDSAMYFCASSVGSGANVLTFGAGSRLTVL.

The V gene is TRBV10-3, the J gene TRBJ1-4; D is uncertain. The V end lost 3 bases, the J end lost 10 bases, and 36 bases lay between the germline ends. Germline-derived CDR1 and CDR2 are ENHRY and SYGVKD. The CDR3 contains 21 residues. The CDR3 sequence is CAISEEGPKLNSRRLYGKLFF. The CDR3 nucleotides read TGTGCCATCAGTGAAGAAGGGCCAAAACTTAATTCTCGCAGACTTTATGGAAAACTGTTTTTT.

The rearrangement joins TRBV5-6 to TRBJ2-7; D unclear. The CDR3 totals 13 residues. With 0 bases removed from V and 9 bases from J, the gap between germline ends came to 13 bases. Germline CDR1 reads SGHDT; CDR2 reads YYEEEE. The CDR3, as DNA: TGTGCCAGCAGCTTGGCCTCCGGACCCTGGCAGTACTTC. It encodes CASSLASGPWQYF.

The genes are TRBV28 and TRBJ1-3, with no clear D. Deletions cut 6 bases from V and 1 base from J, with 16 bases between. This CDR3 has 16 residues. The germline V gene has CDR1 MDHEN and CDR2 SYDVKM. Written as DNA, the CDR3 is TGTGCCAGCAGACCCTCCGGGGTTTCGTCTGGAAACACCATATATTTT. Translating gives CASRPSGVSSGNTIYF.

V gene TRBV7-6 combines with J gene TRBJ2-2, with TRBD1 identical over 11 bases. The CDR3 totals 19 residues. Germline loops: CDR1 SGHVS, CDR2 FNYEAQ. With 2 bases clipped from V and 4 bases from J, the junction kept 12 bases outside the gene matches. CDR3 bases: TGTGCCAGCAGCTTAATCCGGGACAGGGGGGTAAGGGGCACCGGGGAGCTGTTTTTT. The encoded protein is CASSLIRDRGVRGTGELFF.